This T cell receptor (beta chain) was observed in a study of blood T cell repertoires in COVID-19 (dated by TCRdb to about 2020). Context from the whole study: The collaborator samples originated in the United States, Italy and Spain and spanned the acute and convalescent phases of COVID-19. HLA class I and class II types, where available, came from metadata supplied by the sample provider rather than from assay-based typing. The samples were drawn from two sources: the first 160 participants of the ongoing ImmuneRACE study, and over 950 subjects contributed by 6 global collaborators. The material from the prospective study consisted of cDNA or gDNA derived from T cells, B-cell-depleted T cells, or PBMCs. Subjects who had been exposed to COVID-19, were actively infected with it, or had recovered from it provided the deeply sampled blood TCRbeta repertoires that made up the dataset. The repertoires were made available in a free public database intended to serve as a resource for research on the immune response to SARS-CoV-2. Nearly every sample came with metadata listing a de-identified subject ID, COVID-19 status, age in years and sex.

The study at large found these results: How much clinical and demographic metadata was included differed by source and by participant, and the metadata was provided uncurated.

TCRbeta CDR3 regions were amplified from genomic DNA using the immunoSEQ Assay, a bias-controlled multiplex PCR. The authors' pipeline ran thus. The number of nucleated cells in each sample was estimated from the amplification of reference gene primers within the assay. To quantify the absolute abundance of each unique TCRbeta CDR3 rearrangement, sequence reads were collapsed and filtered. Productive Simpson clonality was computed per sample as the square root of Simpson's diversity index over productive rearrangements. The clones in this table, taken by TCRdb from immuneACCESS, are in-frame only. Not every clone is retained; where verified, under half of the shortfall comes from an unresolved V gene, and the cause of the rest is unknown. Clone size and the V and J calls come from that table; the DNA yielded D and trimming. The sample table lists about 110,000 clones, 80% of them with a count of one. Around 4.2% of the sample belongs to the ten largest clones.

The collaborating institutions used their own protocols to collect whole blood in K2EDTA tubes. For TCRbeta analysis, collaborator samples were shipped as frozen whole blood, as isolated PBMCs, or as DNA extracted from either sample type. CDR1 is given as MNHEY and CDR2 as SVGAGI, both from the germline V gene. Here V drops 6 bases and J drops 0 bases, and the junction holds 8 bases not matched to any gene. Measured from the cysteine to the phenylalanine, the CDR3 is 15 residues long. Left in the record is the CDR3 DNA by itself, 45 bases read in frame from the first base. To note about this clone: Its antigen is currently not known. Per-base qualities were not stored, and no clone one base away is much larger.

The rearranged segments are TRBV6-5 and TRBJ2-7; the junction holds 7 bases that match TRBD1. The clonotype comes from a human donor in a cohort sampled during active or convalescent COVID-19. Sequenced material: peripheral blood. At the DNA level, the sequence is TGTGCCAGCAGAACAGCCGGGACAGCCTCCTACGAGCAGTACTTC. Protein translation: CASRTAGTASYEQYF.